The clone carrying this T cell receptor (beta chain) was detected only a few times. Its antigen is not known. This specimen belongs to a study of cytomegalovirus exposure and HLA in healthy donors. Study-wide points: Immune exposure information available was restricted to CMV serostatus. Reports state that TCR beta sequences accurately predicted most subjects' HLA-A and HLA-B alleles. Trimming of TCR beta V- and J-genes showed a link, identified in a later analysis, to a missense DCLRE1C variant.

PCR was performed using 60 Vbeta and 13 Jbeta primers. Sequenced by immunoSEQ multiplex PCR; TCRdb stores in-frame clones only, minus some. The profile shows over 70,000 clones, 55% to 70% of them singletons. The trim removed 5 bases at V and 8 bases at J, leaving 6 bases unmatched. CDR3 length equals 12 residues. Germline CDR1 reads GTSNPN; CDR2 reads SVGIG (reference sequence). The source is a woman in her forties or fifties in good health and CMV-seropositive. The chain has TRBV30 and TRBJ1-2; TRBD1 agrees at 9 bases. Sequenced material: PBMCs. CDR3 in DNA: TGTGCCTGGGAACAGGGGGCTAGGGGCTACACCTTC. Translation: CAWEQGARGYTF. Using reference TRBV30 and TRBJ1-2 for the parts outside the CDR3, the full variable domain is SQTIHQWPATLVQPVGSPLSLECTVEGTSNPNLYWYRQAAGRGLQLLFYSVGIGQISSEVPQNLSASRPQDRQFILSSKKLLLSDSGFYLCAWEQGARGYTFGSGTRLTVV.